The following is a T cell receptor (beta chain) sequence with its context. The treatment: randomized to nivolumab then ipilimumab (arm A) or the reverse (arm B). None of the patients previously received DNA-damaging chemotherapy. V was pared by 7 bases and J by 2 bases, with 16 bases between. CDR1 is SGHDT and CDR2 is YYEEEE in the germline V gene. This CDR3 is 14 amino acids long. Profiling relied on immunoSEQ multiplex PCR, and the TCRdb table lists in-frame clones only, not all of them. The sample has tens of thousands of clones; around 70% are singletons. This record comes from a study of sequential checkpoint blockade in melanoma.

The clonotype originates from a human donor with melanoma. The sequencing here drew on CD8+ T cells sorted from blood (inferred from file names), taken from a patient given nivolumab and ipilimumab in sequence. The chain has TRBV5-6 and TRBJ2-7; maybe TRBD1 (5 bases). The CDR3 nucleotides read TGTGCCAGCGGAGAGGCAGGGCACGCCTACGAGCAGTACTTC. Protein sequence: CASGEAGHAYEQYF.